This T cell receptor beta chain was obtained from a study of T-cell memory formation after mild COVID-19. Via MiXCR, TCRdb re-called the 5' RACE reads, giving one row per CDR3 protein. Here the sample spans about 560,000 distinct CDR3 sequences, approximately 21% being singletons. Trimming removed 5 bases from V and 9 bases from J, with 20 bases in between. Germline CDR1 SEHNR, CDR2 FQNEAQ (reference sequence). This CDR3 spans 15 amino acids. The specimen was PBMCs or a T cell subset sorted from them (not recorded which). The chain carries TRBV7-9 and TRBJ2-1; D is perhaps TRBD2 (6 bases). The clonotype originates from an adult woman who had mild COVID-19 (a few samples of this study predate the infection). Cell type and time point are not known. CDR3 sequence (DNA): TGTGCCAGCAGCCGACTAGGAGGAGGTGAGGGTGAGCAGTTCTTC. Its translation is CASSRLGGGEGEQFF.